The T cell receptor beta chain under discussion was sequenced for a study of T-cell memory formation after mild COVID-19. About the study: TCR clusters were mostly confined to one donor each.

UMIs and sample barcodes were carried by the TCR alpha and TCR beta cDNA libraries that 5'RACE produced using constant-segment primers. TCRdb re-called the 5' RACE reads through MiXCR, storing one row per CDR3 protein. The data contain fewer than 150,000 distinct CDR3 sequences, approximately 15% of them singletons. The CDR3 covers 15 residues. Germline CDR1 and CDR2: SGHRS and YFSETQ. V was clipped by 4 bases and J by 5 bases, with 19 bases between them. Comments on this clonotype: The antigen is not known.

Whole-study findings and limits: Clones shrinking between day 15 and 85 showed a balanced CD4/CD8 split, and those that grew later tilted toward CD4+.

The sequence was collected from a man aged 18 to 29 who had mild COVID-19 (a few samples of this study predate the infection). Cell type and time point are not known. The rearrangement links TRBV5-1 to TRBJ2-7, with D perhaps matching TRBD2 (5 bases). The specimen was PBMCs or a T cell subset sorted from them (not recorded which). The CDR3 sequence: CASSPTGIVVDEQYF. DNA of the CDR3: TGCGCCAGCAGCCCGACGGGGATTGTCGTCGACGAGCAGTACTTC.